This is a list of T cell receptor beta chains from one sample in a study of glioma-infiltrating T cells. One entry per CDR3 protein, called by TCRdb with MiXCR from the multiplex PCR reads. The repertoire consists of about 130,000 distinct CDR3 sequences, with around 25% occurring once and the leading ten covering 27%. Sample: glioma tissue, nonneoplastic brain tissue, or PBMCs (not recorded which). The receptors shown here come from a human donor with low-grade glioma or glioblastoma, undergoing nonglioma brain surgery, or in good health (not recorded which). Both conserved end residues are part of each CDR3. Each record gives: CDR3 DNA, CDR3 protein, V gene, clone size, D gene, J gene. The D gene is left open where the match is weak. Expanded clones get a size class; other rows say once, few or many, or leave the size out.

TGTGCCAGTAGTATTGGTAATGGTAGACCGGGAGGCTATGGCTACACCTTC	CASSIGNGRPGGYGYTF	TRBV19	NA	NA	TRBJ1-2
TGCGCCAGCAGCCAAGCCAGAATGACTGAAGCTTTCTTT	CASSQARMTEAFF	TRBV4-1	few	NA	TRBJ1-1
TGTGCCAGCAGTGCGTGGACAGCAAAATACAATGAGCAGTTCTTC	CASSAWTAKYNEQFF	TRBV12-3/TRBV12-4	many	NA	TRBJ2-1
TGTGCCAGCAGTACCAACTGGGGGACAGCCACGGCTTTCTTT	CASSTNWGTATAFF	TRBV27	many	TRBD1	TRBJ1-1
TGTGCCAGCAGCTTAAGCCCAAGGGGGGGCCAAGAGACCCAGTACTTC	CASSLSPRGGQETQYF	TRBV7-6	many	NA	TRBJ2-5
TGTGCCACCAGGGCCCAGGGCGGCACCGGGGAGCTGTTTTTT	CATRAQGGTGELFF	TRBV28	NA	NA	TRBJ2-2
TGTGCCAGCAGTGAAAGAACAGGGTTCCGCCTAGAGACCCAGTACTTC	CASSERTGFRLETQYF	TRBV6-1	once	NA	TRBJ2-5
TGTGCCACCAGTGATCCCGGACTAGCCGGGACCCAGTACTTC	CATSDPGLAGTQYF	TRBV24-1	few	TRBD2	TRBJ2-5
TGTGCCAGCAGCCCATGGGGGGCAGATACGCAGTATTTT	CASSPWGADTQYF	TRBV3-1	NA	NA	TRBJ2-3
TGTGCCAGTAGTACCCAACGACAGGGCTTAAGCTCCTATAATTCACCCCTCCACTTT	CASSTQRQGLSSYNSPLHF	TRBV19	NA	TRBD1	TRBJ1-6
TGTGCCAGCAGTTTATCCCGCGGGCGCCGGCTTGAAGAGACCCAGTACTTC	CASSLSRGRRLEETQYF	TRBV27	many	NA	TRBJ2-5
TGTGCCAGTAGCAAGATTGGGGGGAACACTGAAGCTTTCTTT	CASSKIGGNTEAFF	TRBV19	few	NA	TRBJ1-1
TGTGCCAGCAGTGTATTAGCGGGGGGATACAATGAGCAGTTCTTC	CASSVLAGGYNEQFF	TRBV6-1	many	TRBD2	TRBJ2-1
TGTGCCAGCAGTTACTCCCGACTAGTAGATACGCAGTATTTT	CASSYSRLVDTQYF	TRBV6-2/TRBV6-3	many	NA	TRBJ2-3
TGTGCCAGCAGACAGGGTGATGGTGAAAAACTGTTTTTT	CASRQGDGEKLFF	TRBV7-9	few	NA	TRBJ1-4
TGTGCCACCAGTGACTCCGGGACAGGGGGTGACGAAGGCACTGAAGCTTTCTTT	CATSDSGTGGDEGTEAFF	TRBV24-1	many	TRBD1	TRBJ1-1
TGCAGTGCCCCCCCCGGGACTAGCGGGGGATATGAGCAGTTCTTC	CSAPPGTSGGYEQFF	TRBV20-1	NA	TRBD2	TRBJ2-1
TGTGCCAGCCGAAACAGGGAAGAGACCCAGTACTTC	CASRNREETQYF	TRBV6-1	many	NA	TRBJ2-5
TGTGCCAGCATCGCGGAGCCCTATGGCTACACCTTC	CASIAEPYGYTF	TRBV28	few	NA	TRBJ1-2
TGTGCCAGCAGTCGAATTACCGGGGAGCTGTTTTTT	CASSRITGELFF	TRBV28	many	NA	TRBJ2-2
TGTGCCAGCAGTCCAAGGGGTGGCACGGGCTTGAGCACTGAAGCTTTCTTT	CASSPRGGTGLSTEAFF	TRBV12-3/TRBV12-4	NA	NA	TRBJ1-1
TGCGCCAGCAGCCCTAGACAGGGAAACACCATATATTTT	CASSPRQGNTIYF	TRBV5-1	NA	NA	TRBJ1-3
TGTGCCAGCAGCCTAAATGGGCTAGCGCCCGTTTCCTACAATGAGCAGTTCTTC	CASSLNGLAPVSYNEQFF	TRBV7-2	many	NA	TRBJ2-1
TGTGCCAGCAGCCCAGACGGATACAATGAGCAGTTCTTC	CASSPDGYNEQFF	TRBV3-1	NA	NA	TRBJ2-1
TGTGCCATCAGTGATAGGGACAGGGAAGGCCCTGAAGCTTTCTTT	CAISDRDREGPEAFF	TRBV10-3	NA	TRBD1	TRBJ1-1
TGCAGTGCCCTAGCGGTGGGGGCCAGGGGGCAGCCCCAGCATTTT	CSALAVGARGQPQHF	TRBV20-1	many	TRBD1	TRBJ1-5
TGTGCCAGCAGCGGAGCGGGGGGGCGTGAAGATACGCAGTATTTT	CASSGAGGREDTQYF	TRBV3-1	few	TRBD2	TRBJ2-3
TGTGCCATCAGTGGGCAGACAGGCAACTATGGCTACACCTTC	CAISGQTGNYGYTF	TRBV10-3	few	NA	TRBJ1-2
TGTGCCAGCAGTTCCTTCCAGGGTTATTCCTACAATGAGCAGTTCTTC	CASSSFQGYSYNEQFF	TRBV6-1	NA	NA	TRBJ2-1
TGTGCCACCAGTGGTTCAGGAGTTCCTAACTATTGCTACACCTTC	CATSGSGVPNYCYTF	TRBV24-1	NA	NA	TRBJ1-2
TGTGCCAGCAGGAAACGGGGGCTAGACACAGATACGCAGTATTTT	CASRKRGLDTDTQYF	TRBV27	many	NA	TRBJ2-3
TGTGCCAGCAGCTCGCCGACAGGCTCTCCCACGAATACGCAGTATTTT	CASSSPTGSPTNTQYF	TRBV11-2	NA	NA	TRBJ2-3
TGCAGTGCTCTCGACAGGGAGGAAGAGACCCAGTACTTC	CSALDREEETQYF	TRBV20-1	many	NA	TRBJ2-5
TGTGCCAGCAGCACCAGCGGGGAGCTGTTTTTT	CASSTSGELFF	TRBV12-3/TRBV12-4	NA	NA	TRBJ2-2
TGCGCCGGGTCTAGCGGGGTTTCCACAGATACGCAGTATTTT	CAGSSGVSTDTQYF	TRBV5-1	few	TRBD2	TRBJ2-3
TGTGCTAGTCCCAGCGGGGGGGCGTATGAGCAGTTCTTC	CASPSGGAYEQFF	TRBV6-1	NA	TRBD2	TRBJ2-1
TGTGCCAGCAGCGCACAGAACCTAGCCGGAGATACGCAGTATTTT	CASSAQNLAGDTQYF	TRBV7-3	NA	NA	TRBJ2-3
TGTGCCAGCAGTTACGTCTCAGCGGAGACCCAGTACTTC	CASSYVSAETQYF	TRBV6-2/TRBV6-3	NA	NA	TRBJ2-5
TGTGCCAGCAGACTGAGGAACACTGAAGCTTTCTTT	CASRLRNTEAFF	TRBV3-1	NA	NA	TRBJ1-1
TGTGCCAGCAGCCCACACGATCAGACAGGGAATCAGCCCCAGCATTTT	CASSPHDQTGNQPQHF	TRBV3-1	NA	TRBD1	TRBJ1-5